The clone carrying this T cell receptor beta chain has a handful of counts. Described treatment: about 20 received Ad26.COV2.S at low or high dose, single or two shots; about five received placebo; per-sample allocation not given. Repertoires come from day 63 after the first vaccine or placebo injection. The V and J ends lost 0 bases and 0 bases respectively, with 10 bases between them. The length of the CDR3 is 16 residues. CDR1 is SGDLS and CDR2 is YYNGEE in the germline V gene. The data are from a study of Ad26.COV2.S vaccination and SARS-CoV-2 variants. TCRdb's copy holds only in-frame clones and misses some; the assay was immunoSEQ multiplex PCR. The sample contains some 480,000 clones, around 88% of which appear only once.

Here the sequenced sample was peripheral blood, taken in a trial of Ad26.COV2.S vaccine versus placebo. The receptor was derived from a person aged 18-60 years who received the Ad26.COV2.S COVID-19 vaccine or a placebo. The gene calls are TRBV9 and TRBJ1-3; D ambiguous. The CDR3 nucleotides read TGTGCCAGCAGCGTAGAAATCGGTTTCTCTGGAAACACCATATATTTT. Its translation: CASSVEIGFSGNTIYF.